The text below deals with one TCR beta chain. Per the study methods: Researchers report that nucleated cell counts were estimated from reference gene primer amplification. Clones were read by immunoSEQ multiplex PCR, and TCRdb kept only the in-frame ones, dropping some. Clonal size and the V and J genes are those of that table, whereas D and trimming came from the DNA. The table lists around 130,000 clones, approximately 84% of them singletons. Germline-derived CDR1 and CDR2 are SNHLY and FYNNEI. V dropped 7 bases and J dropped 12; count of bases not matched to a gene: 14. The CDR3 totals 14 residues. This record belongs to a study of blood T cell repertoires in COVID-19. On the study more broadly: Samples came from the United States, Italy and Spain, spanning acute and convalescent COVID-19. The analysed material was cDNA or gDNA that came from T cells, B-cell-depleted T cells, or PBMCs.

The sample taken for sequencing was peripheral blood. The rearrangement uses TRBV2 and TRBJ1-2, with 10 bases aligning to TRBD1. The sequence derives from a man aged 65 to 79 with acute or convalescent COVID-19. The CDR3 loop is CASIGLDGTGEHTF. The CDR3 region has the DNA TGTGCCAGCATTGGTTTGGATGGGACAGGGGAACACACCTTC.